One TCR beta chain is described in this entry. Its antigen is not identified. This sample stems from a study of CD8+ T cells in alopecia areata. Whole-study context: Severity among treated patients was scored by the percentage of scalp area affected. Study-wide results and caveats: While tofacitinib was given, many expanded lesional clones persisted in scalp and blood. As there was one nonresponder, how baseline CD8+ expansion relates to response remains uncertain.

CDR1 is SEHNR, CDR2 FQNEAQ, per germline (reference sequence). The V and J ends lost 2 bases and 7 bases respectively, with 9 bases between them. This CDR3 comprises 12 residues. Extracted RNA was reverse transcribed, and the resulting cDNA served as sequencing template. Profiling relied on immunoSEQ multiplex PCR, and the TCRdb table lists in-frame clones only, not all of them. The table records around 150,000 clones, approximately 85% of them present only once. Treatment specified: oral pan-JAK inhibitor, 5-10 mg twice daily. The chain has TRBV7-9 and TRBJ2-7; D is unclear. This clonotype was sampled from a human donor with alopecia areata. The sample here was CD8+ T cells sorted from blood, taken at week 4, from a patient treated with tofacitinib. The CDR3 protein is CASSLSQTEQYF. The CDR3 region has the DNA TGTGCCAGCAGCTTATCACAGACGGAGCAGTACTTC.